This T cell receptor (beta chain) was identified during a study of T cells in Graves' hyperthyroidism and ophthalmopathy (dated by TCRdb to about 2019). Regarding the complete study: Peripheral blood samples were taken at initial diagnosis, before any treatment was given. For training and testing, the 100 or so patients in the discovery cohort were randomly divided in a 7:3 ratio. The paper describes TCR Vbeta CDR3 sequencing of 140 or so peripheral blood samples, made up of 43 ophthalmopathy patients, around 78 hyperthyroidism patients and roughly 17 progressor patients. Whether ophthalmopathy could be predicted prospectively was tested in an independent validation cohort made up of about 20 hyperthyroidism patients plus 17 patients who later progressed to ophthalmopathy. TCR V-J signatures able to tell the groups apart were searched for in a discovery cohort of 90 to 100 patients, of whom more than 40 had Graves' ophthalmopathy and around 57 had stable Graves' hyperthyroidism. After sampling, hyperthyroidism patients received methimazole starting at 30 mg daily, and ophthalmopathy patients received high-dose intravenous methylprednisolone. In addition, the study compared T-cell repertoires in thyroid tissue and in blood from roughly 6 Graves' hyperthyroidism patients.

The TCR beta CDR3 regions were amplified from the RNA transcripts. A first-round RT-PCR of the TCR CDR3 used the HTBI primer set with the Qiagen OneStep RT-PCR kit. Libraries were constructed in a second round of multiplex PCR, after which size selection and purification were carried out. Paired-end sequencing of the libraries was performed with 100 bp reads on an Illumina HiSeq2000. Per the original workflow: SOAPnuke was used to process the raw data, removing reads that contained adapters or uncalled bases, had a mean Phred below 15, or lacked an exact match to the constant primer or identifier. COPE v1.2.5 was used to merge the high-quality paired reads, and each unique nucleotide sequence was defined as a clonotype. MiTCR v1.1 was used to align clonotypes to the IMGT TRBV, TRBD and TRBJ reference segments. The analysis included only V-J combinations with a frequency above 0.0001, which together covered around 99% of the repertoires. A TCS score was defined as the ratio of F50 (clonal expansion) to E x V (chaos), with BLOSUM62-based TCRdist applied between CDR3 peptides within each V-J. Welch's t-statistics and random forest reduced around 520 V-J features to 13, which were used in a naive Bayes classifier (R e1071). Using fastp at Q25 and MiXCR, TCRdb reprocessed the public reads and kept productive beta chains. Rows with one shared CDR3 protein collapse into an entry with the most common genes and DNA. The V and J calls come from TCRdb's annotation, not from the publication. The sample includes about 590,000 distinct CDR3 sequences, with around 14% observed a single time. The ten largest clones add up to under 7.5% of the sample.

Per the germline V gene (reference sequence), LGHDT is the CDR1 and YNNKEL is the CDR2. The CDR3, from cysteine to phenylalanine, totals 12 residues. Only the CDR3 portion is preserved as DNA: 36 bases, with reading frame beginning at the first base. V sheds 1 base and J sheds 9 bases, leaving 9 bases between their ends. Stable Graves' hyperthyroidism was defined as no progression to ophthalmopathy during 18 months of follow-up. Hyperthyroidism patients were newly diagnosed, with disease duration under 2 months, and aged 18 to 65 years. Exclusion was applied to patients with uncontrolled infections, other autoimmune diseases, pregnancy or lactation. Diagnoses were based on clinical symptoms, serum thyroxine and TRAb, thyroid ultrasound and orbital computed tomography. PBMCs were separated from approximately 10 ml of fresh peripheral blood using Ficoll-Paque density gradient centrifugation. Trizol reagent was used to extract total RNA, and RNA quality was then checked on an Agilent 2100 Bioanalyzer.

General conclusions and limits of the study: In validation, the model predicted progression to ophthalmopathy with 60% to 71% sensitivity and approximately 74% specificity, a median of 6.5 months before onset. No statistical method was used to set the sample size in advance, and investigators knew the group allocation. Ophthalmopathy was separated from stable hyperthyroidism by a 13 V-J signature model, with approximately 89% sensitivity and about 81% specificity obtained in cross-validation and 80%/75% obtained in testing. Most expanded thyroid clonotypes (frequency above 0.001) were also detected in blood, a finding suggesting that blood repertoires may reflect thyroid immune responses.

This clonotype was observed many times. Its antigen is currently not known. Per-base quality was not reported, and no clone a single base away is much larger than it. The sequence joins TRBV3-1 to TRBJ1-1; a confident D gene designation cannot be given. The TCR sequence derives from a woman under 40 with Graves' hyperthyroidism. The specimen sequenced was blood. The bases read TGTGCCAGCAGCCAAGGGGCAGTGAAAGCTTTCTTT. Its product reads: CASSQGAVKAFF. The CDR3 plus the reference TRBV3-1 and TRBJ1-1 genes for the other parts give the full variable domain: DTAVSQTPKYLVTQMGNDKSIKCEQNLGHDTMYWYKQDSKKFLKIMFSYNNKELIINETVPNRFSPKSPDKAHLNLHINSLELGDSAVYFCASSQGAVKAFFGQGTRLTVV.